The entry below gives a single T cell receptor beta chain sequence along with its context. The record originates from a study of blood T cell repertoires in COVID-19. At the level of the study: The United States, Italy and Spain provided the acute and convalescent COVID-19 samples.

Method: immunoSEQ multiplex PCR; TCRdb's copy keeps in-frame clones and lacks some. This sample has about 160,000 clones, with approximately 90% found just once. Germline assignment: CDR1 KGHSH and CDR2 LQKENI. Trimming left V 0 bases short and J 8 bases short, with 16 bases between. CDR3 size: 15 residues. This receptor was taken from a woman in her fifties or sixties who had recovered from COVID-19. The chain is built from TRBV18 and TRBJ1-2, with D unresolved. Sequencing was carried out using PBMCs or T cells enriched from blood (not recorded which). The chain's CDR3 is CASSPPDRPGRGYTF. CDR3 nucleotides: TGTGCCAGCTCACCACCCGACCGTCCCGGGAGGGGCTACACCTTC.